This TCR beta chain is drawn from a study of blood T cell repertoires in COVID-19. Germline values: CDR1 MDHEN, CDR2 SYDVKM. The CDR3 runs 16 residues. The junction had 12 bases not matched to a gene; V was cut back by 5 bases and J by 3 bases. Repertoires were generated with immunoSEQ multiplex PCR, while TCRdb's copy carries only in-frame clones and drops some. The sample carries 71,000 or so clones, around 87% recorded once. The V gene is TRBV28, the J gene TRBJ2-7, with TRBD2 identical over 8 bases. The sequence derives from a man aged 50 or older with active COVID-19. Sequencing was done on a sample of peripheral blood. CDR3 amino acids: CASSGSDGGGFYEQYF. DNA of the CDR3: TGTGCCAGCAGTGGATCGGACGGGGGGGGATTCTACGAGCAGTACTTC.